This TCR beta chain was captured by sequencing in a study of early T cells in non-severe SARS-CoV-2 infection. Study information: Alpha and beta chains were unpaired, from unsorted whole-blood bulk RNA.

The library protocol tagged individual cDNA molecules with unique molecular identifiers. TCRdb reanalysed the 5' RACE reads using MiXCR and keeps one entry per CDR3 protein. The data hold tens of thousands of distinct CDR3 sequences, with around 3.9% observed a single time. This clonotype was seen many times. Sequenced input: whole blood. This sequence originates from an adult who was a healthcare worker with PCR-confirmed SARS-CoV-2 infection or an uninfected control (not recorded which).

The DNA for the CDR3 is TGTGCCAGCAGGTTGACAGCCTCTTCATATAGCAATCAGCCCCAGCATTTT. It is translated as CASRLTASSYSNQPQHF. The chain combines TRBV5-5 with TRBJ1-5; tentative D call: TRBD1 (5 bases). The CDR3 is 17 amino acids. Germline V gene data show CDR1 as SGHKS and CDR2 as YYEKEE (reference sequence). V gave up 5 bases and J gave up 0 bases, with 18 bases separating them.